This T cell receptor beta chain originates from a study of early T cells in non-severe SARS-CoV-2 infection. Overall study: Chains from this unsorted whole-blood bulk RNA could not be paired. Study results and limitations: VDJdb-based matching was biased toward anti-spike CD8 responses and missed private and CD4 specificities.

In the case of this clonotype: Its antigen is as yet unknown.

Unique molecular identifiers (one per individual cDNA molecule) were attached. TCRdb analysed the 5' RACE reads with MiXCR anew, one entry per CDR3 protein. The sample has about 69,000 distinct CDR3 sequences; roughly an eighth are singletons. Germline CDR1 reads SNHLY; CDR2 reads FYNNEI. The CDR3 covers 15 residues. The trim removed 5 bases at V and 5 bases at J, leaving 8 bases unmatched. The sequencing here drew on whole blood, taken at baseline. This receptor was obtained from an adult who was a healthcare worker with PCR-confirmed SARS-CoV-2 infection or an uninfected control (not recorded which). The chain joins TRBV2 to TRBJ2-4, with 8 nucleotides matching TRBD1. For the CDR3, the DNA is TGTGCCAGCAGTAAGCTAGGGACAGGCGAAAACATTCAGTACTTC. This encodes CASSKLGTGENIQYF. Supplemented by reference TRBV2 and TRBJ2-4, the full variable domain reads EPEVTQTPSHQVTQMGQEVILRCVPISNHLYFYWYRQILGQKVEFLVSFYNNEISEKSEIFDDQFSVERPDGSNFTLKIRSTKLEDSAMYFCASSKLGTGENIQYFGAGTRLSVL.